These T cell receptor beta chains were read from a single sample in a study of vaccination effects on CD4 cells after COVID-19. The protocol was immunoSEQ multiplex PCR, while the TCRdb copy is restricted to in-frame clones and leaves out a portion. The repertoire includes about 73,000 clones, 65% to 75% of them detected once, and about 2.9% sits in the top ten. Their antigen targets remain unknown. Sequencing was performed on CD4+ T cells from PBMCs cultured with HCoV-NL63 spike peptides, taken before COVID-19 vaccination. Source of these receptors: a human donor who received a COVID-19 vaccine. Both conserved end residues are part of each CDR3. A D gene is named only where the DNA matches it firmly. A clone size is listed for some rows: how often the clone was seen (once, few, many), or a class if it is expanded.

CDR3aa | CDR3nt | v_gene | d_gene | abundance | j_gene
CASSLALRKNIQYF | TGTGCCAGCAGCTTAGCTCTACGAAAAAACATTCAGTACTTC | TRBV7-2 | - | - | TRBJ2-4
CASSHGDRRVEAFF | TGTGCCAGCAGCCACGGGGACAGGCGAGTTGAAGCTTTCTTT | TRBV3-1/TRBV3-2 | TRBD1 | - | TRBJ1-1
CASSLGVAQETQYF | TGCGCCAGCAGCTTGGGGGTGGCCCAAGAGACCCAGTACTTC | TRBV5-1 | - | - | TRBJ2-5
CASSFWRGGENTQYF | TGTGCCAGCAGCTTCTGGCGGGGGGGCGAAAATACGCAGTATTTT | TRBV7-2 | TRBD2 | - | TRBJ2-3
CAWSGVGGSGYTF | TGTGCCTGGAGTGGGGTTGGGGGAAGCGGCTACACCTTC | TRBV30 | - | - | TRBJ1-2
CASSPDPGDFNQPQHF | TGTGCCAGCAGCCCTGACCCAGGGGACTTCAATCAGCCCCAGCATTTT | TRBV9 | - | - | TRBJ1-5
CAWSGPRDRGDSPLHF | TGTGCCTGGAGCGGTCCCCGGGACAGGGGTGATTCACCCCTCCACTTT | TRBV30 | TRBD1 | - | TRBJ1-6
CASSVGDFGGNTIYF | TGTGCCAGCAGCGTGGGGGACTTCGGGGGAAACACCATATATTTT | TRBV9 | - | - | TRBJ1-3
CASSLRWGREETQYF | TGTGCCAGCAGCTTGCGGTGGGGCCGTGAGGAGACCCAGTACTTC | TRBV7-2 | - | - | TRBJ2-5
CASRYQGRNGANVLTF | TGCGCCAGCAGGTACCAGGGTCGGAATGGGGCCAACGTCCTGACTTTC | TRBV10-2 | - | - | TRBJ2-6
CASSLGLLSSYNEQFF | TGTGCCAGCAGCCTCGGACTCCTTAGCTCCTACAATGAGCAGTTCTTC | TRBV7-2 | - | - | TRBJ2-1
CASSLQGEGYGYTF | TGTGCCAGCAGTTTACAGGGGGAAGGCTATGGCTACACCTTC | TRBV7-2 | TRBD1 | - | TRBJ1-2
CATSASGSWYGYTF | TGTGCCACCAGTGCCTCTGGGTCGTGGTATGGCTACACCTTC | TRBV24-1 | - | - | TRBJ1-2
CASSLDLAPDTQYF | TGTGCCAGCAGCTTGGACCTAGCCCCAGATACGCAGTATTTT | TRBV5-8 | - | - | TRBJ2-3
CASSGELVGIGSGNTIYF | TGTGCCAGCAGCGGAGAGTTGGTCGGGATCGGGTCTGGAAACACCATATATTTT | TRBV9 | - | few | TRBJ1-3
CASSPTGYNEKLFF | TGCGCCAGCAGCCCGACAGGCTATAATGAAAAACTGTTTTTT | TRBV4-1 | - | - | TRBJ1-4
CASSQDQNRGRETQYF | TGTGCCAGCAGCCAAGATCAAAACAGGGGGAGGGAGACCCAGTACTTC | TRBV3-1/TRBV3-2 | TRBD1 | - | TRBJ2-5
CASRGLAGTDTQYF | TGTGCCAGCAGGGGACTAGCGGGCACAGATACGCAGTATTTT | TRBV3-1/TRBV3-2 | TRBD2 | - | TRBJ2-3
CATMGRLNTGELFF | TGTGCCACCATGGGCAGATTGAACACCGGGGAGCTGTTTTTT | TRBV24-1 | - | - | TRBJ2-2
CASSPGGTGGGVNGYTF | TGTGCCAGCAGTCCAGGCGGGACGGGAGGGGGGGTAAATGGCTACACCTTC | TRBV28 | - | - | TRBJ1-2
CASQAAGLNTEAFF | TGTGCCAGCCAGGCGGCAGGCTTGAACACTGAAGCTTTCTTT | TRBV6-5 | - | - | TRBJ1-1
CASSPGTAEAYGYTF | TGCGCCAGCAGCCCAGGGACAGCGGAGGCATATGGCTACACCTTC | TRBV5-1 | TRBD1 | - | TRBJ1-2
CASRPGTASGNTIYF | TGTGCCAGCAGGCCCGGGACCGCCTCTGGAAACACCATATATTTT | TRBV6-5 | - | - | TRBJ1-3
CATSDRVNTGELFF | TGTGCCACTAGTGACAGGGTGAACACCGGGGAGCTGTTTTTT | TRBV24-1 | TRBD1 | - | TRBJ2-2
CASSYRGTLYNEQFF | TGTGCCAGCAGTTACAGGGGAACTCTCTACAATGAGCAGTTCTTC | TRBV6-5 | - | few | TRBJ2-1
CASSPKIQGVNEKLFF | TGTGCCAGCTCACCCAAGATACAGGGTGTTAATGAAAAACTGTTTTTT | TRBV18 | - | - | TRBJ1-4
CAWSVVANGYTF | TGTGCCTGGAGTGTAGTAGCGAATGGCTACACCTTC | TRBV30 | - | few | TRBJ1-2
CASSVSRSIGANVLTF | TGTGCCAGCTCCGTCAGTCGATCCATTGGGGCCAACGTCCTGACTTTC | TRBV18 | - | - | TRBJ2-6
CATSRDYTSGGRETQYF | TGTGCCACCAGCAGAGATTACACTAGCGGGGGCCGTGAGACCCAGTACTTC | TRBV15 | TRBD2 | - | TRBJ2-5
CASSHTGQRTGELFF | TGTGCCAGCAGCCACACGGGACAAAGGACCGGGGAGCTGTTTTTT | TRBV7-9 | - | - | TRBJ2-2
CASSESSRVGSPLHF | TGTGCCAGCAGTGAATCGTCTAGGGTCGGTTCACCCCTCCACTTT | TRBV2 | - | - | TRBJ1-6
CASSIGTVTTGELFF | TGTGCCAGCTCAATTGGAACAGTTACAACCGGGGAGCTGTTTTTT | TRBV18 | - | - | TRBJ2-2
CASSFGSGSGELFF | TGTGCCAGCAGCTTCGGCAGCGGGTCCGGGGAGCTGTTTTTT | TRBV7-3 | - | - | TRBJ2-2
CASSRDRNYGYTF | TGCGCCAGCAGCCGGGACAGAAACTATGGCTACACCTTC | TRBV4-3 | TRBD1 | - | TRBJ1-2
CASSVAERPRNNEQFF | TGTGCCAGCAGCGTAGCAGAAAGGCCTAGGAACAATGAGCAGTTCTTC | TRBV9 | - | few | TRBJ2-1
CATSEGILGETQYF | TGTGCCACCAGTGAAGGGATTCTGGGAGAGACCCAGTACTTC | TRBV24-1 | - | - | TRBJ2-5
CASSETTTNEKLFF | TGTGCCAGCAGTGAAACAACAACTAATGAAAAACTGTTTTTT | TRBV2 | - | - | TRBJ1-4
CASSADRGNYGYTF | TGTGCCAGCAGCGCCGACAGGGGAAACTATGGCTACACCTTC | TRBV7-3 | TRBD1 | - | TRBJ1-2
CASRGSGDGNTIYF | TGTGCCAGCAGGGGGTCAGGGGACGGAAACACCATATATTTT | TRBV6-5 | - | - | TRBJ1-3
CASSSGQGGQPQHF | TGTGCCAGCAGTTCGGGACAGGGCGGTCAGCCCCAGCATTTT | TRBV6-5 | TRBD1 | few | TRBJ1-5
CASSIAGATNEKLFF | TGTGCCAGTAGTATAGCCGGGGCAACTAATGAAAAACTGTTTTTT | TRBV19 | - | once | TRBJ1-4
CASSAGEHQPQHF | TGTGCCAGTAGCGCAGGGGAACATCAGCCCCAGCATTTT | TRBV19 | - | - | TRBJ1-5
CASSLDVRATNEKLFF | TGTGCCAGCAGCTTAGATGTGAGGGCAACTAATGAAAAACTGTTTTTT | TRBV7-2 | - | - | TRBJ1-4
CASSYNSGGAFGELFF | TGTGCCAGCAGCTATAATAGCGGGGGGGCTTTCGGGGAGCTGTTTTTT | TRBV11-2 | TRBD2 | - | TRBJ2-2
CASSSKISNQPQHF | TGTGCCAGCTCATCCAAAATTAGCAATCAGCCCCAGCATTTT | TRBV18 | - | - | TRBJ1-5
CASSVALGGRVGKYNEQFF | TGTGCCAGCAGCGTAGCTCTTGGGGGGAGGGTCGGAAAATACAATGAGCAGTTCTTC | TRBV9 | TRBD2 | - | TRBJ2-1
CASSAARDSPLHF | TGTGCCAGCAGCGCGGCGAGGGATTCACCCCTCCACTTT | TRBV9 | - | - | TRBJ1-6
CASTDREVDYGYTF | TGTGCCAGCACCGACAGGGAAGTCGACTATGGCTACACCTTC | TRBV6-5 | TRBD1 | - | TRBJ1-2
CASSLDQGENYGYTF | TGTGCCAGCAGCTTAGATCAGGGGGAGAACTATGGCTACACCTTC | TRBV7-8 | TRBD1 | once | TRBJ1-2
CASSPGPGRGQETQYF | TGTGCCAGCAGCCCTGGCCCGGGAAGGGGCCAAGAGACCCAGTACTTC | TRBV3-1/TRBV3-2 | - | once | TRBJ2-5
CAWSRERLYNEQFF | TGTGCCTGGAGTCGGGAGCGTCTTTACAATGAGCAGTTCTTC | TRBV30 | - | - | TRBJ2-1
CATSDSDQETQYF | TGTGCCACCAGTGATTCAGACCAAGAGACCCAGTACTTC | TRBV24-1 | - | many | TRBJ2-5
CASSQGRGRKTQYF | TGTGCCAGCAGCCAAGGCCGGGGGCGGAAGACCCAGTACTTC | TRBV3-1/TRBV3-2 | - | - | TRBJ2-5
CSVEASASSYNEQFF | TGCAGCGTGGAGGCTAGCGCAAGCTCCTACAATGAGCAGTTCTTC | TRBV29-1 | - | - | TRBJ2-1
CASSQDPAGGGQETQYF | TGTGCCAGCAGCCAAGATCCGGCAGGGGGTGGGCAAGAGACCCAGTACTTC | TRBV3-1/TRBV3-2 | TRBD1 | - | TRBJ2-5
CASSLTMGLNYGYTF | TGTGCCAGCAGCTTAACCATGGGGCTTAACTATGGCTACACCTTC | TRBV7-2 | - | few | TRBJ1-2
CASSQEPANSNYGYTF | TGCGCCAGCAGCCAAGAGCCAGCCAATTCTAACTATGGCTACACCTTC | TRBV4-1 | - | - | TRBJ1-2
CASRRDRAADTQYF | TGTGCCAGCAGGAGGGACAGGGCAGCAGATACGCAGTATTTT | TRBV27 | TRBD1 | - | TRBJ2-3
CASSGRTGPNTGELFF | TGTGCCAGCAGCGGGAGGACAGGGCCGAACACCGGGGAGCTGTTTTTT | TRBV5-4 | TRBD1 | - | TRBJ2-2